This T cell receptor (beta chain) was found in a study of CD8 T cells in Susac syndrome. The CDR3 is 15 amino acids. Trimming stripped 6 bases from V and 5 bases from J, with 17 bases between. Germline CDR1 and CDR2: MNHEY and SVGEGT. Roughly 0.45 to 1 ug RNA was reverse transcribed with random hexamers. TCRdb re-called the immunoSEQ multiplex PCR reads with MiXCR, one entry per CDR3 protein. The data show over 150,000 distinct CDR3 sequences, approximately 94% seen once. Sequenced sample: CD4+ T cells from PBMCs. The genes are TRBV6-2 or TRBV6-3 and TRBJ1-5; maybe TRBD1 (6 bases). The TCR sequence derives from a human donor with Susac syndrome. CDR3 nucleotides: TGTGCCAGCAGCTCCGACACAGGGTTGGATCAGCCCCAGCATTTT. Encoded protein: CASSSDTGLDQPQHF.